Listed here are 6 T cell receptor beta chains from one sample, sequenced in a study of blood T cell repertoires in COVID-19. This table comes from immunoSEQ multiplex PCR, and its TCRdb copy is limited to in-frame clones, with some not included. Here the sample spans more than 200,000 clones, about 88% being singletons. The sample taken for sequencing was peripheral blood. The receptor set was obtained from a young man with active or convalescent COVID-19.

This sequence joins TRBV19 and TRBJ2-7; a possible D gene is TRBD1 (7 bases). Trimming shortened V by 6 bases and J by 0 bases, and 18 bases separated the two germline ends. The CDR3 is 16 amino acids. Looked up from germline, CDR1 is LNHDA and CDR2 is SQIVND (reference sequence). The DNA of the CDR3 is TGTGCCAGTAGCGGCAGGGGGGAACCTTTCTCCTACGAGCAGTACTTC. It encodes CASSGRGEPFSYEQYF. The full variable domain, completed using reference TRBV19 and TRBJ2-7, is DGGITQSPKYLFRKEGQNVTLSCEQNLNHDAMYWYRQDPGQGLRLIYYSQIVNDFQKGDIAEGYSVSREKKESFPLTVTSAQKNPTAFYLCASSGRGEPFSYEQYFGPGTRLTVT.

The chain employs TRBV19 and TRBJ1-5; D is undetermined. V lost 0 bases to trimming and J lost 8 bases, with 17 bases between them. Germline V gene lookup returns CDR1 LNHDA and CDR2 SQIVND (reference sequence). The CDR3 is 16 amino acids. Here the CDR3 reads CASSIEGSGWREPQHF. DNA for the CDR3: TGTGCCAGTAGTATAGAGGGGTCCGGCTGGCGGGAGCCCCAGCATTTT.

This clone was seen a handful of times. The rearrangement links TRBV19 to TRBJ1-1, with D possibly matching TRBD1 (6 bases). Germline CDR1 reads LNHDA; CDR2 reads SQIVND (reference sequence). With 0 bases removed from V and 5 bases from J, the gap between germline ends came to 22 bases. This CDR3 region has 18 residues. The CDR3 sequence: CASSIDRSRGPRGTEAFF. CDR3 nucleotide sequence: TGTGCCAGTAGTATAGATCGTTCCAGGGGACCCCGAGGGACTGAAGCTTTCTTT.

The chain couples TRBV12-2 to TRBJ2-5; no check of the table's D call, TRBD1, against the DNA was made. TRBV12-2 corresponds to a pseudogene. The CDR3 extends over 16 amino acids. The DNA for the CDR3 is TGTGCAAGTCGCTTAGCCAGGGGGCGAAGGTGGGAGACCCAGTACTTC. Its translation is CASRLARGRRWETQYF.

This clone was observed a handful of times. The V and J genes are TRBV18 and TRBJ1-6; D is uncertain. Germline V gene data show CDR1 as KGHSH and CDR2 as LQKENI. The CDR3 is 14 amino acids. Between the trimmed V and J ends, which lost 6 bases and 5 bases, there was a span of 11 bases. CDR3 residues: CASSPDGNNSPLHF. CDR3 bases: TGTGCCAGCTCCCCGGACGGGAATAATTCACCCCTCCACTTT.

The chain carries TRBV7-2 and TRBJ2-7, with 8 bases aligning to TRBD2. With 3 bases clipped from V and 2 bases from J, the junction kept 0 bases outside the gene matches. CDR3 size: 13 residues. Per the germline V gene, CDR1 is SGHTA and CDR2 is FQGNSA. CDR3 DNA sequence: TGTGCCAGCAGCTTCGGGGGGGCCTACGAGCAGTACTTC. Amino acids: CASSFGGAYEQYF.